The rows below give T cell receptor beta chains drawn from one sample of a study of blood T cell repertoires in COVID-19. Assay: immunoSEQ multiplex PCR; the TCRdb copy retains only in-frame clones and omits some. This repertoire shows around 170,000 clones, roughly 90% found once; its top ten account for about 3.9%. Material for sequencing was peripheral blood. Receptors were obtained from a woman aged 70 to 79 with acute or convalescent COVID-19. Each CDR3 is given with its conserved first and last residue. D genes are given only for firm matches.

D	V	length	J	DNA	CDR3
TRBD2	TRBV15	14	TRBJ2-1	TGTGCCACCAGCAGAGCGGGAGGGCCACTTGAGCAGTTCTTC	CATSRAGGPLEQFF
.	TRBV7-2	15	TRBJ1-4	TGTGCCAGCAGCCCTTCCTTGGGAGCTAATGAAAAACTGTTTTTT	CASSPSLGANEKLFF
TRBD1	TRBV28	15	TRBJ2-3	TGTGCCAGCAGATCGGGACAGGTTAGCACAGATACGCAGTATTTT	CASRSGQVSTDTQYF
.	TRBV10-2	14	TRBJ1-5	TGCGCCAGCAGTGACGGGTTCAGCAATCAGCCCCAGCATTTT	CASSDGFSNQPQHF
.	TRBV18	14	TRBJ2-7	TGTGCCAGCTCAGCGGGGGCGAGATCCTACGAGCAGTACTTC	CASSAGARSYEQYF
TRBD2	TRBV28	19	TRBJ2-1	TGTGCCAGCACCACCCATGGACTAGCGGGAGGGTTCTCCTACAATGAGCAGTTCTTC	CASTTHGLAGGFSYNEQFF
.	TRBV4-1	13	TRBJ1-1	TGCGCCAGCAGCACCCAGGGCTTCCCTGAAGCTTTCTTT	CASSTQGFPEAFF
TRBD1	TRBV5-1	16	TRBJ1-3	TGCGCCAGCAGCTTGTGGGACAGGAACTCTGGAAACACCATATATTTT	CASSLWDRNSGNTIYF
TRBD1	TRBV24-1	17	TRBJ2-2	TGTGCCACCAGTGGACGGGACAGGGGGCGGGGTACCGGGGAGCTGTTTTTT	CATSGRDRGRGTGELFF
.	TRBV5-1	13	TRBJ1-1	TGCGCCAGCAGCTGGGACACTTACTCTGAAGCTTTCTTT	CASSWDTYSEAFF
.	TRBV3-1/TRBV3-2	16	TRBJ1-5	TGTGCCAGCAGCCATGGGGGGGGGAATAGCAATCAGCCCCAGCATTTT	CASSHGGGNSNQPQHF
.	TRBV30	14	TRBJ2-2	TGTGCCTGGACGGGAGACCTTGGCACCGGGGAGCTGTTTTTT	CAWTGDLGTGELFF
TRBD1	TRBV20-1	15	TRBJ2-4	TGCAGTGCTAGTAGCGCAGGGGGCGCGGAAAACATTCAGTACTTC	CSASSAGGAENIQYF
.	TRBV7-8	13	TRBJ1-2	TGTGCCAGCAGCCCTCGACAGGACTATGGCTACACCTTC	CASSPRQDYGYTF